The 8 T cell receptor beta chains given below trace back to one sample, sequenced in a study. TCRdb used MiXCR to reprocess the 5' RACE reads, holding one entry per CDR3 protein. The data contain nearly 55,000 distinct CDR3 sequences, around 24% of them singletons. What was sequenced was tumor-infiltrating naive CD4+ T cells sorted from the breast tumor. Documented subset: naive CD4+ T cells, CD4+CD45RA+CD25-. The source is a female donor with breast cancer.

This clonotype was found once. The chain couples TRBV5-4 to TRBJ2-7; weak D call: TRBD1 (6 bases). Trimming cost V 4 bases and J 6 bases, with 11 bases left between them. Germline CDR1 reads SGHNT; CDR2 reads YYREEE (reference sequence). The CDR3 sequence is 12 residues long. The CDR3 DNA sequence: TGTGCCAGCAGCATTGGGACATCCGAGCAGTACTTC. Translating it yields CASSIGTSEQYF.

The chain employs TRBV20-1 and TRBJ2-1; perhaps TRBD1 as D (7 bases). The CDR3 is 15 residues long. Trimming shortened V by 3 bases and J by 6 bases, and 18 bases separated the two germline ends. In germline, CDR1 is DFQATT, CDR2 SNEGSKA (reference sequence). CDR3 nucleotides: TGCAGTGCTAGGACTAGACAGGGTTTAGTCAATGAGCAGTTCTTC. Protein: CSARTRQGLVNEQFF.

This clonotype is a singleton in its sample. The chain has TRBV24-1 and TRBJ2-1; the D gene could be TRBD1 or TRBD2 (5 bases each). The CDR3 is 12 residues long. Trimming stripped 4 bases from V and 15 bases from J, with 15 bases between. Germline loops: CDR1 KGHDR, CDR2 SFDVKD. The DNA for the CDR3 is TGTGCCACCAGTGAGAAAACCGGGACGGGGTTCTTC. Its protein product is CATSEKTGTGFF.

V gene TRBV28 combines with J gene TRBJ2-5, with 10 positions matching TRBD2. V was pared by 7 bases and J by 5 bases, with 22 bases of the junction left unmatched. The CDR3 sequence is 19 residues long. From germline, CDR1 is MDHEN and CDR2 SYDVKM. DNA for the CDR3: TGTGCCAGCACCTCAGGGGTGGCTAGCGGGAGAAGGGCGGTTGAGACCCAGTACTTC. This gives the protein CASTSGVASGRRAVETQYF.

This clonotype was observed a single time. V gene TRBV19 combines with J gene TRBJ2-7, with TRBD2 matching 7 bases. This CDR3 contains 14 residues. V shed 5 bases and J 5 bases; nucleotides not matched to a gene: 9. Germline-derived CDR1 and CDR2 are LNHDA and SQIVND (reference sequence). As DNA, the CDR3 is TGTGCCAGTAGTCTGCGGGAGAGTGGGGACGAGCAGTACTTC. Its protein product is CASSLRESGDEQYF.

J is TRBJ2-3 and V is TRBV7-7; TRBD2 aligns across 7 bases. Germline loops: CDR1 SSHAT, CDR2 FNYEAQ (reference sequence). The CDR3 has 14 residues. The V and J ends lost 5 bases and 3 bases, in that order; junction bases with no gene match: 5. The CDR3 coding sequence is TGTGCCAGCAGCCCCACGGGGGGAACAGATACGCAGTATTTT. This codes for CASSPTGGTDTQYF. The whole variable domain, remainder taken from reference TRBV7-7 and TRBJ2-3, is GAGVSQSPRYKVTKRGQDVTLRCDPISSHATLYWYQQALGQGPEFLTYFNYEAQPDKSGLPSDRFSAERPEGSISTLTIQRTEQRDSAMYRCASSPTGGTDTQYFGPGTRLTVL.

This clonotype occurred many times. This chain uses TRBV7-8 with TRBJ1-4; 11 bases align to TRBD1. Germline CDR1 is SGHVS and CDR2 is FQNEAQ. This CDR3 spans 15 amino acids. V shed 0 bases and J 7 bases; nucleotides not matched to a gene: 1. The CDR3: CASSLAGTGGEKLFF. CDR3 in DNA: TGTGCCAGCAGCTTAGCGGGGACAGGGGGTGAAAAACTGTTTTTT.

The gene calls are TRBV6-5 and TRBJ2-2, with D unclear. CDR1 is MNHEY, CDR2 SVGAGI, per germline. The V end was cut by 8 bases, the J end by 4 bases, with 14 bases between. The CDR3 length is 14 residues. The CDR3 region is CASCGSFSTGELFF. CDR3 coding DNA: TGTGCCAGCTGTGGCAGCTTTTCCACCGGGGAGCTGTTTTTT.